This is a list of T cell receptor beta chains from one sample in a study of T cell changes during pregnancy in multiple sclerosis. Method: immunoSEQ multiplex PCR; TCRdb's copy keeps in-frame clones and lacks some. The data hold about 19,000 clones, with approximately 89% observed a single time. Sequencing used CD8+ T cells from peripheral blood mononuclear cells, obtained after pregnancy. These receptors all come from a female donor in good health, enrolled as a control in a pregnancy study. CDR3s include the opening cysteine and the closing phenylalanine or tryptophan. A D gene is named only where the DNA matches it firmly. Clone size is stated in some rows and not others, as once, few, many or a class when expanded.

j_call | d_call | clone_size | v_call | cdr3_aa | cdr3_nt
TRBJ1-2 | . | medium-sized | TRBV4-3 | CASSQEFSSVYGYTF | TGCGCCAGCAGCCAAGAGTTCAGCAGCGTCTATGGCTACACCTTC
TRBJ2-2 | TRBD2 | once | TRBV27 | CASGTSGGNGELFF | TGTGCCAGCGGGACTAGCGGGGGGAATGGGGAGCTGTTTTTT
TRBJ2-5 | . | . | TRBV27 | CASGWTVGETQYF | TGTGCCAGCGGATGGACAGTAGGAGAGACCCAGTACTTC
TRBJ2-7 | TRBD1 | . | TRBV29-1 | CSVEGGTGPYEQYF | TGCAGCGTTGAAGGGGGGACAGGGCCCTACGAGCAGTACTTC
TRBJ1-2 | . | few | TRBV5-4 | CASSLENSRSYGYTF | TGTGCCAGCAGCTTGGAGAACAGTCGGTCCTATGGCTACACCTTC
TRBJ1-6 | . | few | TRBV19 | CASSSEEDNSPLHF | TGTGCCAGTAGCTCCGAAGAGGATAATTCACCCCTCCACTTT
TRBJ1-1 | TRBD1 | . | TRBV6-6 | CASTQGQDTEAFF | TGTGCCAGCACACAAGGACAGGACACTGAAGCTTTCTTT
TRBJ2-1 | TRBD2 | . | TRBV5-4 | CASSLEYSGGAVGYNEQFF | TGTGCCAGCAGCTTGGAATACAGCGGGGGGGCTGTCGGCTACAATGAGCAGTTCTTC
TRBJ2-3 | TRBD1 | . | TRBV7-9 | CASSFRGPGDTQYF | TGTGCCAGCAGCTTCAGGGGGCCGGGAGATACGCAGTATTTT
TRBJ2-1 | TRBD2 | . | TRBV9 | CASSPSDAGDNEQFF | TGTGCCAGCAGCCCTTCCGACGCGGGGGACAATGAGCAGTTCTTC
TRBJ2-1 | TRBD2 | . | TRBV4-3 | CASSVGTRVYNEQFF | TGCGCCAGCAGCGTGGGGACTAGAGTTTACAATGAGCAGTTCTTC
TRBJ2-3 | . | once | TRBV5-6 | CASSLILAVTDTQYF | TGTGCCAGCAGCCTTATTTTAGCGGTCACAGATACGCAGTATTTT
TRBJ2-6 | . | . | TRBV2 | CAKFSGSGANVLTF | TGTGCCAAATTTAGTGGCTCTGGGGCCAACGTCCTGACTTTC
TRBJ2-7 | TRBD1 | . | TRBV15 | CATSRVQGTREQYF | TGTGCCACCAGCAGAGTACAGGGGACGCGCGAGCAGTACTTC
TRBJ1-2 | . | . | TRBV27 | CASRGGSNYGYTF | TGTGCCAGCCGGGGGGGTTCTAACTATGGCTACACCTTC
TRBJ2-7 | . | . | TRBV9 | CASSEGLYSYEQYF | TGTGCCAGCAGCGAGGGGCTATACTCCTACGAGCAGTACTTC
TRBJ2-7 | TRBD1 | . | TRBV2 | CASSDLRTGVDEQYF | TGTGCCAGCAGTGACCTTCGGACAGGGGTCGACGAGCAGTACTTC
TRBJ1-5 | . | . | TRBV7-8 | CASSLEPGVYQPQHF | TGTGCCAGCAGTCTAGAACCAGGGGTCTATCAGCCCCAGCATTTT
TRBJ2-1 | TRBD1 | . | TRBV7-9 | CASSSETGTGRSYNEQFF | TGTGCCAGCAGCTCAGAAACCGGGACAGGGCGCTCCTACAATGAGCAGTTCTTC
TRBJ1-4 | TRBD1 | . | TRBV6-5 | CASSYGTGLNEKLFF | TGTGCCAGCAGTTACGGGACAGGGCTTAATGAAAAACTGTTTTTT
TRBJ2-5 | TRBD2 | . | TRBV5-6 | CASSLGLAGGKTQYF | TGTGCCAGCAGCTTGGGGCTAGCGGGGGGGAAGACCCAGTACTTC
TRBJ2-7 | . | once | TRBV4-2 | CASSQGTSFDGTYEQYF | TGTGCCAGCAGCCAAGGCACGAGTTTTGACGGGACCTACGAGCAGTACTTC
TRBJ1-1 | . | . | TRBV2 | CASRPTSNTEAFF | TGTGCCAGCAGACCCACTTCGAACACTGAAGCTTTCTTT
TRBJ1-1 | TRBD1 | . | TRBV27 | CASSFRFATGPTEAFF | TGTGCCAGCAGTTTTAGGTTCGCGACAGGGCCCACTGAAGCTTTCTTT
TRBJ1-2 | . | . | TRBV18 | CASSHLRTAIYGYTF | TGTGCCAGCTCACACCTCCGGACAGCCATCTATGGCTACACCTTC
TRBJ2-5 | TRBD1 | . | TRBV6-5 | CASSYSGQGTRETQYF | TGTGCCAGCAGTTACTCCGGACAGGGTACGCGGGAGACCCAGTACTTC
TRBJ1-2 | . | few | TRBV7-3 | CASSNPDLGDGYTF | TGTGCCAGCAGCAATCCTGATTTGGGAGATGGCTACACCTTC
TRBJ1-1 | TRBD1 | . | TRBV13 | CASQGGSEAFF | TGTGCCAGCCAGGGGGGTTCCGAAGCTTTCTTT
TRBJ1-5 | . | . | TRBV7-7 | CASSPSSGVLKPQHF | TGTGCTAGCAGCCCCTCGTCAGGGGTCCTCAAGCCCCAGCATTTT
TRBJ1-3 | . | . | TRBV5-1 | CASSLAILTAGNTIYF | TGCGCCAGCAGCTTGGCTATCCTGACAGCTGGAAACACCATATATTTT
TRBJ2-2 | TRBD1 | . | TRBV5-1 | CASRNDRVGELFF | TGCGCCAGCCGGAACGACAGGGTCGGGGAGCTGTTTTTT
TRBJ2-7 | TRBD1 | . | TRBV19 | CASSYGTGSIYEQYF | TGTGCCAGTAGTTACGGGACAGGGTCTATCTACGAGCAGTACTTC
TRBJ2-4 | . | . | TRBV5-6 | CASGLAGKNIQYF | TGTGCCAGCGGACTTGCAGGCAAAAACATTCAGTACTTC
TRBJ2-1 | TRBD1 | once | TRBV5-8 | CASSLFRGYNEQFF | TGTGCCAGCAGCTTGTTCAGGGGGTACAATGAGCAGTTCTTC
TRBJ1-1 | . | . | TRBV27 | CASSLSGHTEAFF | TGTGCCAGCAGTTTATCGGGGCACACTGAAGCTTTCTTT
TRBJ2-1 | TRBD2 | . | TRBV4-1 | CASSQDPLGGGDNEQFF | TGCGCCAGCAGCCAAGATCCTTTAGGCGGGGGGGACAATGAGCAGTTCTTC